The 9 T cell receptor beta chains below all came from one sample that was sequenced in a study of cytomegalovirus exposure and HLA in healthy donors. The PCR contained 60 Vbeta and 13 Jbeta primers. Clones were read by immunoSEQ multiplex PCR, and TCRdb kept only the in-frame ones, dropping some. The repertoire holds tens of thousands of clones, around 66% seen once, with just under 5% in the top ten. The material sequenced was PBMCs. Receptor source: a man aged 55 to 70 in good health and CMV-seropositive.

The chain carries TRBV5-1 and TRBJ1-3; no clear D. This CDR3 region has 16 residues. Deletions cut 4 bases from V and 0 bases from J, with 14 bases between. Germline CDR1 reads SGHRS; CDR2 reads YFSETQ. CDR3 sequence reads: CASSPWPESSGNTIYF. The CDR3, as DNA: TGCGCCAGCAGCCCCTGGCCGGAGAGCTCTGGAAACACCATATATTTT.

The chain has TRBV9 and TRBJ1-1; D gene unclear. This CDR3 is 13 amino acids long. V gave up 3 bases and J gave up 10 bases, with 16 bases separating them. The V gene's germline CDR1 is SGDLS and CDR2 YYNGEE. The CDR3 protein is CASSGTLASSAFF. The CDR3 DNA reads as TGTGCCAGCAGCGGTACGTTGGCATCTTCAGCTTTCTTT.

The chain links TRBV5-1 to TRBJ1-2; D is ambiguous. Germline loops: CDR1 SGHRS, CDR2 YFSETQ. The CDR3 is made up of 12 amino acids. Between the trimmed V and J ends, which lost 3 bases and 8 bases, there was a span of 11 bases. CDR3 in DNA: TGCGCCAGCAGCTCACAAAAGAACGGCTACACCTTC. It specifies CASSSQKNGYTF.

This rearrangement joins TRBV30 to TRBJ1-4; D not certain. Trimming removed 2 bases from V and 5 bases from J, with 15 bases in between. Per the germline V gene, CDR1 is GTSNPN and CDR2 is SVGIG (reference sequence). There are 15 residues in the CDR3. The CDR3 nucleotides read TGTGCCTGGAGTCCAAAAAGACATCTCAATGAAAAACTGTTTTTT. Protein: CAWSPKRHLNEKLFF.

The chain employs TRBV4-1 and TRBJ2-5; tentatively, D is TRBD2 (6 bases). The CDR3 loop spans 17 amino acids. Trimming cost V 4 bases and J 1 base, with 19 bases left between them. Germline V gives CDR1 MGHRA, CDR2 YSYEKL. The CDR3 here is CASSLGVIAVSQETQYF. The CDR3 DNA sequence: TGCGCCAGCAGCCTTGGCGTAATAGCGGTTAGCCAAGAGACCCAGTACTTC.

The V call is TRBV5-6, the J call TRBJ2-7; TRBD1 aligns across 9 bases. CDR1 is SGHDT and CDR2 is YYEEEE in the germline V gene. The junction had 4 bases not matched to a gene; V was cut back by 4 bases and J by 5 bases. CDR3 length: 13 residues. The CDR3 here is CASSGDREDEQYF. In DNA, the CDR3 is TGTGCCAGCAGCGGGGACAGGGAAGACGAGCAGTACTTC.

This rearrangement joins TRBV19 to TRBJ1-5; possibly TRBD1 for D (6 bases). With 0 bases removed from V and 0 bases from J, the gap between germline ends came to 9 bases. The germline gives CDR1 LNHDA, CDR2 SQIVND (reference sequence). The CDR3 runs 16 residues. CDR3 sequence (DNA): TGTGCCAGTAGTATAGAGACAGGAGTTAGCAATCAGCCCCAGCATTTT. It codes for CASSIETGVSNQPQHF.

This chain connects TRBV7-6 to TRBJ1-4, with D possibly TRBD1 on 5 matching bases. The germline V gene encodes CDR1 SGHVS and CDR2 FNYEAQ. Trimming removed 0 bases from V and 8 bases from J, with 16 bases in between. This CDR3 comprises 16 residues. The CDR3 DNA is TGTGCCAGCAGCTTAGCTCCCTTGGGGCAGGGCGAAAAACTGTTTTTT. This translates into CASSLAPLGQGEKLFF.

V is TRBV11-2 and J is TRBJ2-1; 9 nucleotides align to TRBD2. Germline-derived CDR1 and CDR2 are SGHAT and FQNNGV. The CDR3 extends over 16 amino acids. Germline trimming cut 9 bases from V and 4 bases from J; bases unmatched to any gene: 13. The CDR3 DNA follows: TGTGCCAGAGCTGTGGCGGGGGGGCGCTTTTACAATGAGCAGTTCTTC. It is translated as CARAVAGGRFYNEQFF.